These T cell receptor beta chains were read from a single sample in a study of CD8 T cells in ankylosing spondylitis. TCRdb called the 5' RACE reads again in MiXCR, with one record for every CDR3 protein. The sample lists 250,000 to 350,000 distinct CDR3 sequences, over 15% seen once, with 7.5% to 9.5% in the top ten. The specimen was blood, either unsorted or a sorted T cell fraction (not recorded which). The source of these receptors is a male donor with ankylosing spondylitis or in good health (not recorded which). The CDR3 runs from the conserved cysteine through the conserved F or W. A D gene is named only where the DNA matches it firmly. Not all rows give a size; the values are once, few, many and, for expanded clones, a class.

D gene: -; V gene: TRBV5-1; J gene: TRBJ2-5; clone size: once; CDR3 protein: CASSFGGSGKTQYF; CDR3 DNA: TGCGCCAGCAGCTTTGGTGGTTCGGGGAAGACCCAGTACTTC
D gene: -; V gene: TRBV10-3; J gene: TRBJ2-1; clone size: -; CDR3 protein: CAISDSAGGYSEQFF; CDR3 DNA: TGTGCCATCAGTGACTCGGCAGGGGGGTACAGTGAGCAGTTCTTC
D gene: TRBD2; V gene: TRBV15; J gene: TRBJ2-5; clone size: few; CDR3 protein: CATSRGSSGGIQETQYF; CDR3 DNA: TGTGCCACCAGCAGAGGTAGTAGCGGGGGGATCCAAGAGACCCAGTACTTC
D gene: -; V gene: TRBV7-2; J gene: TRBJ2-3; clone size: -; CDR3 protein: CASSLVALTNTDTQYF; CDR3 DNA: TGTGCCAGCAGCTTAGTAGCACTGACCAACACAGATACGCAGTATTTT
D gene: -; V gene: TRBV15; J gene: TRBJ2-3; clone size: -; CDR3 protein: CATSRDLTDTQYF; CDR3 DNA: TGTGCCACCAGCAGAGACCTAACAGATACGCAGTATTTT
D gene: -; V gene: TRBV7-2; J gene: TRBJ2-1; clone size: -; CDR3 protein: CASSSISEQFF; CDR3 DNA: TGTGCCAGCAGCTCCATATCTGAGCAGTTCTTC
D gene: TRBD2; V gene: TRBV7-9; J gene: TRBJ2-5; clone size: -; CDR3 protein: CASSLVRLAGGQETQYF; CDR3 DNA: TGTGCCAGCAGCTTAGTCAGACTAGCGGGAGGACAAGAGACCCAGTACTTC
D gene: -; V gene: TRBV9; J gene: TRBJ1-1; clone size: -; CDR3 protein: CASSDYVGGEAFF; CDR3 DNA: TGTGCCAGCAGCGACTACGTGGGGGGCGAAGCTTTCTTT
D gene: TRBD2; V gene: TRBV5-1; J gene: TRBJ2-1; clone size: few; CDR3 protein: CASAAGGNEQFF; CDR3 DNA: TGCGCCAGCGCGGCGGGGGGAAATGAGCAGTTCTTC
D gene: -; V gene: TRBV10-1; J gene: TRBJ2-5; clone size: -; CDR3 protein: CASSEWQPLETQYF; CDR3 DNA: TGCGCCAGCAGTGAGTGGCAGCCACTGGAGACCCAGTACTTC
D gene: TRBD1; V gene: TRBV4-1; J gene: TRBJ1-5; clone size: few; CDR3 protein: CASSQDWGQAYQPQHF; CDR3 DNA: TGCGCCAGCAGCCAGGATTGGGGACAGGCGTATCAGCCCCAGCATTTT
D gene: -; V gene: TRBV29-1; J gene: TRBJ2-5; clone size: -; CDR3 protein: CSVQTGTTQETQYF; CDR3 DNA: TGCAGCGTCCAAACAGGGACAACGCAAGAGACCCAGTACTTC
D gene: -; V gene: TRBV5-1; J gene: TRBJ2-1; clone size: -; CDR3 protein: CASSAVLGFNNEQFF; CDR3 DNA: TGCGCCAGCAGCGCGGTTTTAGGGTTCAACAATGAGCAGTTCTTC
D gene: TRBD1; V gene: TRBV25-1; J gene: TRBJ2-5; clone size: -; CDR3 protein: CASSELGQEYF; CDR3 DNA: TGTGCCAGCAGTGAATTGGGACAGGAGTACTTC
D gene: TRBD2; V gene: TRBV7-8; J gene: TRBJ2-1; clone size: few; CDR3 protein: CASSRLAGGRYNEQFF; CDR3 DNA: TGTGCCAGCAGCCGCCTAGCGGGAGGACGCTACAATGAGCAGTTCTTC
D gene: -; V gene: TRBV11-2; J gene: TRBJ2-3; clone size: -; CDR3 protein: CASSLVGQRSDTQYF; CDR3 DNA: TGTGCCAGCAGCTTAGTCGGACAGCGGTCAGATACGCAGTATTTT
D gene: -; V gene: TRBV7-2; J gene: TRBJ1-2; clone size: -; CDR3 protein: CASSYGGYTF; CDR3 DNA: TGTGCCAGCAGCTATGGGGGCTACACCTTC
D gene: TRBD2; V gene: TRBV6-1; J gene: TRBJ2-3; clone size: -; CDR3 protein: CASSEQSGTYTDTQYF; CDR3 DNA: TGTGCCAGCAGTGAGCAAAGCGGGACTTACACAGATACGCAGTATTTT
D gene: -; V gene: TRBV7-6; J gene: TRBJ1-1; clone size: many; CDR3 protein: CASSLADRNTEAFF; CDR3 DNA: TGTGCCAGCAGCTTAGCAGACAGGAACACTGAAGCTTTCTTT
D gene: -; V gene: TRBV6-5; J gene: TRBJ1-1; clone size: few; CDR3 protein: CASSYPMGTEAFF; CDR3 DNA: TGTGCCAGCAGTTACCCGATGGGCACTGAAGCTTTCTTT
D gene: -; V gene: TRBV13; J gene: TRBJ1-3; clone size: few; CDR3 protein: CASSLGVRGNTIYF; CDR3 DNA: TGTGCCAGCAGCTTAGGAGTGCGCGGGAACACCATATATTTT
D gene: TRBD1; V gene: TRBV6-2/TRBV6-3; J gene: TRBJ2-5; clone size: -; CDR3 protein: CASSYSGTGSQQETQYF; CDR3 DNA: TGTGCCAGCAGTTACTCGGGGACAGGGAGTCAGCAAGAGACCCAGTACTTC
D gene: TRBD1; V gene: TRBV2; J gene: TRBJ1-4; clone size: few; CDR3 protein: CASSELPTGVNEKLFF; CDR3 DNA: TGTGCCAGCAGTGAACTCCCGACAGGGGTTAATGAAAAACTGTTTTTT
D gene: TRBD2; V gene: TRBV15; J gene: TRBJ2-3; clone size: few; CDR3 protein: CATSSGLAGTTDTQYF; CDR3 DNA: TGTGCCACCAGCAGTGGACTAGCGGGCACCACAGATACGCAGTATTTT
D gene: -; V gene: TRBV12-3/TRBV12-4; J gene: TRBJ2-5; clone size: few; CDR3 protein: CASSFWQGQETQYF; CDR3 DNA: TGTGCCAGCAGCTTCTGGCAGGGCCAAGAGACCCAGTACTTC
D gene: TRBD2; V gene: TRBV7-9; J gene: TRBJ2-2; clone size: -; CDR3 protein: CASSFPTSGSTGELFF; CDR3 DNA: TGTGCCAGCAGCTTCCCGACTAGCGGAAGCACCGGGGAGCTGTTTTTT
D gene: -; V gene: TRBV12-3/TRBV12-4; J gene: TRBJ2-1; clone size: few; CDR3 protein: CASSTAPQYNEQFF; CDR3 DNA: TGTGCCAGCAGTACCGCCCCTCAATACAATGAGCAGTTCTTC
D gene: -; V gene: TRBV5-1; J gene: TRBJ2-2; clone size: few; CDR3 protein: CASSLRRGDDGELFF; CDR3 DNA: TGCGCCAGCAGCTTGCGTCGCGGGGATGACGGGGAGCTGTTTTTT
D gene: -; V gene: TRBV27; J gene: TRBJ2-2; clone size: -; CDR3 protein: CASRQAGELFF; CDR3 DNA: TGTGCCAGCAGACAGGCCGGGGAGCTGTTTTTT
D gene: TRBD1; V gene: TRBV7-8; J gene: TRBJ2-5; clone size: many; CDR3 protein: CASSLTGNKETQYF; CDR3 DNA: TGTGCCAGCAGCTTGACAGGGAATAAAGAGACCCAGTACTTC
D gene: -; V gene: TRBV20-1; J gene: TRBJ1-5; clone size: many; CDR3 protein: CSARYREEQPQHF; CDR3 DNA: TGCAGTGCCAGATATAGGGAGGAACAGCCCCAGCATTTT
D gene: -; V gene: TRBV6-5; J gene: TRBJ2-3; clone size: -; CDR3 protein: CASSYRDGISTDTQYF; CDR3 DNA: TGTGCCAGCAGTTACCGGGACGGAATAAGCACAGATACGCAGTATTTT
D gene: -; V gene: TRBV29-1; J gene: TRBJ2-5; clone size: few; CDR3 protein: CSVGPTQYF; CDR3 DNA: TGCAGCGTGGGGCCGACCCAGTACTTC
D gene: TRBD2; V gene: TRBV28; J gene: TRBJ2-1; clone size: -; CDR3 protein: CASSAGGLSSYNEQFF; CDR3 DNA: TGTGCCAGCAGCGCGGGGGGTCTTAGCTCCTACAATGAGCAGTTCTTC
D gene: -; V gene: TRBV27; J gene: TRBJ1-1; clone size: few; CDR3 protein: CASGVARASTEAFF; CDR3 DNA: TGTGCCAGCGGGGTTGCCAGGGCAAGCACTGAAGCTTTCTTT
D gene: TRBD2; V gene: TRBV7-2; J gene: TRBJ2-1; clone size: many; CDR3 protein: CASSLAVAGGSSYNEQFF; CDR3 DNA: TGTGCCAGCAGCTTAGCGGTAGCGGGGGGTAGTTCCTACAATGAGCAGTTCTTC
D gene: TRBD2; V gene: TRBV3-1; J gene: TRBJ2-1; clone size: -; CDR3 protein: CASSQDPTSFNEQFF; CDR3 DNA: TGTGCCAGCAGCCAAGATCCGACTAGCTTCAATGAGCAGTTCTTC
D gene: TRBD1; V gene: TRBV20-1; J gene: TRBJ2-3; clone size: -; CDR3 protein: CSARTGRGTDTQYF; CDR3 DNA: TGCAGTGCCAGGACAGGCCGGGGCACAGATACGCAGTATTTT
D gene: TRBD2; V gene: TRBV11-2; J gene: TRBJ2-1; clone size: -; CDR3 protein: CASSSGTSGAHEQFF; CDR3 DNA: TGTGCCAGCAGCTCTGGGACTAGCGGGGCCCATGAGCAGTTCTTC
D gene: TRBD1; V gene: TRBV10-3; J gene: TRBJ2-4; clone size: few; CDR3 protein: CAISRALGDPDRQGNIQYF; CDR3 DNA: TGTGCCATCAGTCGGGCTTTAGGCGATCCGGACAGGCAAGGAAACATTCAGTACTTC
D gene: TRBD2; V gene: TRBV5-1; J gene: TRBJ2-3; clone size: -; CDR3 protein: CASSLGLAGVSDTQYF; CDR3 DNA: TGCGCCAGCAGCTTGGGGCTAGCGGGAGTCTCAGATACGCAGTATTTT
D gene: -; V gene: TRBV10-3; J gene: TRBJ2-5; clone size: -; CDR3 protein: CATTPRDAETQYF; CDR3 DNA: TGTGCCACAACCCCTAGGGATGCAGAGACCCAGTACTTC
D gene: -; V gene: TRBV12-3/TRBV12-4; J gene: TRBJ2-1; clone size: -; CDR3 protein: CAVTLGANNEQFF; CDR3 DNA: TGTGCCGTGACCTTGGGAGCCAACAATGAGCAGTTCTTC
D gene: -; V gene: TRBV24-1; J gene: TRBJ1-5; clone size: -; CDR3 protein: CATSVGSNQPQHF; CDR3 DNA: TGTGCCACCAGTGTCGGAAGCAATCAGCCCCAGCATTTT
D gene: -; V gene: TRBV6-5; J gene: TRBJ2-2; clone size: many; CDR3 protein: CASRVGNTGELFF; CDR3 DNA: TGTGCCAGCCGAGTCGGGAACACCGGGGAGCTGTTTTTT
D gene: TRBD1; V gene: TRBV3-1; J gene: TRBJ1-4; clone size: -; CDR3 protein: CASRTGENEKLFF; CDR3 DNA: TGTGCCAGCCGGACAGGGGAGAATGAAAAACTGTTTTTT
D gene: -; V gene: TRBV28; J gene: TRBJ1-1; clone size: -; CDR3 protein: CASKQGGVAEAFF; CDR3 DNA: TGTGCCAGCAAGCAGGGCGGGGTCGCTGAAGCTTTCTTT
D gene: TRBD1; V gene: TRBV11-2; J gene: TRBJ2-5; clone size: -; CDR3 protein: CASSHVRTGIQETQYF; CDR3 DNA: TGTGCCAGCAGCCACGTCCGGACAGGGATCCAAGAGACCCAGTACTTC
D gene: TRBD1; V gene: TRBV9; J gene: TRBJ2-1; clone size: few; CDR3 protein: CASSDRGRGNEQFF; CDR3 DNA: TGTGCCAGCAGCGACAGGGGGCGCGGCAATGAGCAGTTCTTC
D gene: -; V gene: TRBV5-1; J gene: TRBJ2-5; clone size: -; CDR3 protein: CASSLSAGIEETQYF; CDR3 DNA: TGCGCCAGCAGCTTATCGGCAGGGATTGAAGAGACCCAGTACTTC
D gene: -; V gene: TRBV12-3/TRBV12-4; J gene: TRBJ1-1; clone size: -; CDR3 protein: CASTKGGEAFF; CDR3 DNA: TGTGCCAGCACCAAGGGTGGTGAAGCTTTCTTT
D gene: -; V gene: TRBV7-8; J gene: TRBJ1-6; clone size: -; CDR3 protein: CASSLWGGGVGDSPLHF; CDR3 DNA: TGTGCCAGCAGCTTATGGGGCGGTGGAGTGGGTGATTCACCCCTCCACTTT
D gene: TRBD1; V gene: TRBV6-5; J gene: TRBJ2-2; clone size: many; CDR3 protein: CASSYYTGGAVPGELFF; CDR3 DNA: TGTGCCAGCAGTTACTATACAGGGGGCGCGGTTCCCGGGGAGCTGTTTTTT